This T cell receptor beta chain was captured by sequencing in a study of beta chain features in type 1 diabetes. Details on this clone: Its antigen is currently unknown.

Notes on the study in general: Across all four CD4+ subsets, people with type 1 diabetes showed modestly shorter TCRB CDR3s.

The isolated RNA, all of it, was reverse transcribed, so expressed TCRB transcripts were what got sequenced. The table came from immunoSEQ multiplex PCR; TCRdb's copy has only in-frame clones and leaves some out. The sample holds approximately 44,000 clones, 66% seen once. The V gene's germline CDR1 is SGHTA and CDR2 FQGTGA. The V end was cut by 1 base, the J end by 2 bases, with 7 bases between. The CDR3 extends over 14 amino acids. CD45RO/CCR7/CD25/CD127/CD95/CD27 staining was used to isolate CD4+ naive, central memory, regulatory and stem cell-like memory cells by sorting. This TCR derives from a woman aged 18-29 years with type 1 diabetes. The V and J genes are TRBV7-3 and TRBJ2-3; D is perhaps TRBD1 (6 bases). Material for sequencing was Tregs from blood. The CDR3 reads CASSLRQDTDTQYF. DNA of the CDR3: TGTGCCAGCAGCTTAAGACAGGACACAGATACGCAGTATTTT.